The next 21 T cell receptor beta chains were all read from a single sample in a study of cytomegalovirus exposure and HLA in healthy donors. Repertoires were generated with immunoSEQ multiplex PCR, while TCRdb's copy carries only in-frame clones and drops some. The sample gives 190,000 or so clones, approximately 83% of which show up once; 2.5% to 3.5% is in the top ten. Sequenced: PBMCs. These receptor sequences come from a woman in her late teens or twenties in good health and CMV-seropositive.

The CDR3 coding sequence is TGCGCCAGCAGCGAGGGACACCCGGCCACAGATACGCAGTATTTT. As protein: CASSEGHPATDTQYF. J is TRBJ2-3 and V is TRBV5-1; tentatively, D is TRBD1 (6 bases). Trimming took 4 bases from V and 2 from J, leaving 14 bases between them. Germline V gene sequence: CDR1 SGHRS, CDR2 YFSETQ. The CDR3 totals 15 residues.

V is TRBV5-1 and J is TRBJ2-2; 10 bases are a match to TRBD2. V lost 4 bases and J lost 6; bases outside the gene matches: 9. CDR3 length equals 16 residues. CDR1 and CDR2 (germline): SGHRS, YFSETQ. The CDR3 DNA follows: TGCGCCAGCAGCCCCCACAGCGGGGGGGCCGCCGGGGAGCTGTTTTTT. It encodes CASSPHSGGAAGELFF.

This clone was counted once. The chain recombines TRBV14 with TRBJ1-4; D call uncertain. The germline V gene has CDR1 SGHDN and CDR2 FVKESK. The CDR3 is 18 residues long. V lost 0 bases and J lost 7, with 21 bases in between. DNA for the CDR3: TGTGCCAGCAGCCAAGAAGGAACTGCGGAGGCGTTGGCTGAAAAACTGTTTTTT. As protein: CASSQEGTAEALAEKLFF.

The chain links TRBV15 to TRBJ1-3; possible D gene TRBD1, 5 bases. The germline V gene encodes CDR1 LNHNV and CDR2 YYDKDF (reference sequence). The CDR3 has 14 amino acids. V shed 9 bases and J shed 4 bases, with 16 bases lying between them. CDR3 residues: CATIRAGRGNTIYF. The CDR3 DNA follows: TGTGCCACTATAAGGGCAGGGCGGGGAAACACCATATATTTT.

The CDR3 protein is CASSFRGGADTQYF. The CDR3 coding sequence is TGTGCCAGCAGTTTCCGGGGGGGGGCAGATACGCAGTATTTT. The chain combines TRBV27 with TRBJ2-3, with TRBD2 matching over 8 bases. The CDR3 runs 14 residues. Trimming took 3 bases from V and 4 from J; bases not matched to a gene: 3. The germline V gene encodes CDR1 MNHEY and CDR2 SMNVEV (reference sequence).

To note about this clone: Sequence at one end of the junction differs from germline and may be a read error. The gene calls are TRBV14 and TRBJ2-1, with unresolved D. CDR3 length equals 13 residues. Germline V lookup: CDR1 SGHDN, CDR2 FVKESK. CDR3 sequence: CASSQDSHNEQFF. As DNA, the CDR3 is TGTGCCAGCAGCCAAGACTCCCACAATGAGCAGTTCTTC.

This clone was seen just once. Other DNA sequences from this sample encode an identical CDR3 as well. The CDR3 spells CASSQEGGRETQYF. Here the CDR3 DNA reads TGTGCCAGCAGCCAAGAAGGGGGCCGAGAGACCCAGTACTTC. This chain joins TRBV4-2 and TRBJ2-5; 7 nucleotides match TRBD1. Trimming at V came to 0 bases and at J to 4 bases, leaving 2 bases not matched to a gene. CDR1 and CDR2 from the germline V gene are LGHNA and YNFKEQ. CDR3 size: 14 residues.

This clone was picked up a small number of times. CDR3 sequence: CASSQDYGYTF. CDR3 nucleotide sequence: TGTGCCAGCAGCCAGGACTATGGCTACACCTTC. V gene TRBV7-2 combines with J gene TRBJ1-2; D is undetermined. The V end lost 5 bases, the J end lost 3 bases, and 4 bases lay between the germline ends. In germline, CDR1 is SGHTA, CDR2 FQGNSA. The CDR3 has 11 residues.

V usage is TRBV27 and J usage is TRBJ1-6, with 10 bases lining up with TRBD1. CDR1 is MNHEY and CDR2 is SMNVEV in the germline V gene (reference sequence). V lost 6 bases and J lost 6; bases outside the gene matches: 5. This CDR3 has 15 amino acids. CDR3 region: CASSGGTGVNSPLHF. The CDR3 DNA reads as TGTGCCAGCAGCGGCGGGACAGGGGTTAATTCACCCCTCCACTTT.

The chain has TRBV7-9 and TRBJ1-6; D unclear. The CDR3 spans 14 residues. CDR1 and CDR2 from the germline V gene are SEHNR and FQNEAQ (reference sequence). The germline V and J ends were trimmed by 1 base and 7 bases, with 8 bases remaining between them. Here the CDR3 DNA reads TGTGCCAGCAGCTTAGTTCTCCCCAATTCACCCCTCCACTTT. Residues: CASSLVLPNSPLHF. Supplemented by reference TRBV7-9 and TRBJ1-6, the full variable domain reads DTGVSQNPRHKITKRGQNVTFRCDPISEHNRLYWYRQTLGQGPEFLTYFQNEAQLEKSRLLSDRFSAERPKGSFSTLEIQRTEQGDSAMYLCASSLVLPNSPLHFGNGTRLTVT.

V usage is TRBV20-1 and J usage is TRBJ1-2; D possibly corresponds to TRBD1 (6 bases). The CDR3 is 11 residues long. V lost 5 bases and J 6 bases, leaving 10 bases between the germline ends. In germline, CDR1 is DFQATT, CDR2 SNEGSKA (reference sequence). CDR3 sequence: CSAPDSHGYTF. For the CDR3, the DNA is TGCAGTGCTCCGGACAGTCATGGCTACACCTTC.

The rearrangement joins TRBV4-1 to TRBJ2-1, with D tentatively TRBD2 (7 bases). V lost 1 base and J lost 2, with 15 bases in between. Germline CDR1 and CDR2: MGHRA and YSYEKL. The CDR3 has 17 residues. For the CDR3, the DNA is TGCGCCAGCAGCCAAGCGGGGGGCCGCCAGGCCTACAATGAGCAGTTCTTC. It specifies CASSQAGGRQAYNEQFF.

The CDR3 here is CASRRDFVDETQYF. CDR3 DNA: TGTGCCAGCCGGAGGGACTTTGTTGACGAGACCCAGTACTTC. V is TRBV7-6 and J is TRBJ2-5, with D perhaps matching TRBD2 (6 bases). V gave up 8 bases and J gave up 5 bases, with 18 bases separating them. Germline lookup yields CDR1 SGHVS and CDR2 FNYEAQ. The length of the CDR3 is 14 residues.

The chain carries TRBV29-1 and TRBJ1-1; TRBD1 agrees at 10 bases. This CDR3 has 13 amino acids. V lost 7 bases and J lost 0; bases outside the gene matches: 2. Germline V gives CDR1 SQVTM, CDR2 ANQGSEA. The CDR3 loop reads CSGQGAMNTEAFF. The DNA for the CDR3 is TGCAGCGGACAGGGGGCCATGAACACTGAAGCTTTCTTT.

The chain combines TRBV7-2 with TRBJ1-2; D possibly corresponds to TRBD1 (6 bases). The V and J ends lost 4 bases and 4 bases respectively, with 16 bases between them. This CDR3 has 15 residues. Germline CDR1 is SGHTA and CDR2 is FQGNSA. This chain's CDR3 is CASSSQSTGSYGYTF. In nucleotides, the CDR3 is TGTGCCAGCAGCTCCCAATCTACAGGGAGCTATGGCTACACCTTC.

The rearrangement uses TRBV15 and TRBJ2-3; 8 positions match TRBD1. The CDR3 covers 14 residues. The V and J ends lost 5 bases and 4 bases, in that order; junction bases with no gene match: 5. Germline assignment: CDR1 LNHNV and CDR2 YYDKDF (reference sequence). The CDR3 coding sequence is TGTGCCACCAGCCCAGCAGGGGGCCCAGATACGCAGTATTTT. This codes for CATSPAGGPDTQYF.

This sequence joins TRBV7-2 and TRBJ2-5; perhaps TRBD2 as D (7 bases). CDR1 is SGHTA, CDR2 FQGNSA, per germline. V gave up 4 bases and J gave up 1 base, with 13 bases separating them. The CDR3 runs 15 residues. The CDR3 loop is CASSSPGGFQETQYF. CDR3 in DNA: TGTGCCAGCAGCTCCCCGGGGGGCTTCCAAGAGACCCAGTACTTC.

In DNA, the CDR3 is TGTGCCAGCTCGCCGCTCAAGCTCAGCAATCAGCCCCAGCATTTT. It codes for CASSPLKLSNQPQHF. This chain uses TRBV18 with TRBJ1-5; no definite D call. V was cut by 6 bases and J by 1 base, with 13 bases left in between. Germline V gene sequence: CDR1 KGHSH, CDR2 LQKENI. CDR3 size: 15 residues.

The CDR3 nucleotides read TGTGCCAGCAGCTTACAGGGGACCGGGGAGCTGTTTTTT. Protein product: CASSLQGTGELFF. The V and J genes are TRBV11-2 and TRBJ2-2, with TRBD1 as a possible D gene (6 bases). Germline-derived CDR1 and CDR2 are SGHAT and FQNNGV. The CDR3 covers 13 residues. Deletions cut 2 bases from V and 5 bases from J, with 6 bases between.

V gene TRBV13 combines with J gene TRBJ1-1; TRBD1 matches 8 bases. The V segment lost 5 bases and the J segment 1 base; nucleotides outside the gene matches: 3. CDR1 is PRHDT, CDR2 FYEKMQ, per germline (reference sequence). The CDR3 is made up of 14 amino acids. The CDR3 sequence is CASSLGQANTEAFF. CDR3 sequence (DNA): TGTGCCAGCAGCCTGGGACAGGCGAACACTGAAGCTTTCTTT.

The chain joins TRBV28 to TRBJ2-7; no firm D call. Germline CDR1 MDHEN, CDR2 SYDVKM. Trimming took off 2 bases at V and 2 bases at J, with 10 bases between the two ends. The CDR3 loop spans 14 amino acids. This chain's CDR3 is CASSLTDQAYEQYF. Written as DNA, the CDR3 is TGTGCCAGCAGTTTAACCGACCAGGCCTACGAGCAGTACTTC.